These 32 T cell receptor beta chains share one sample of origin, sequenced in a study of blood T cell repertoires in COVID-19. The table came from immunoSEQ multiplex PCR; TCRdb's copy has only in-frame clones and leaves some out. The data contain more than 65,000 clones, around nine tenths of them singletons. Sequenced material: peripheral blood. These TCRs come from a man in his sixties with acute or convalescent COVID-19.

The chain joins TRBV30 to TRBJ2-1, with D unclear. The germline CDR1 and CDR2 sequences are GTSNPN and SVGIG (reference sequence). This CDR3 has 15 residues. V lost 3 bases and J lost 0, with 12 bases in between. This CDR3 is CAWSRMASSYNEQFF. The CDR3 nucleotides are TGTGCCTGGAGCCGCATGGCTAGCTCCTACAATGAGCAGTTCTTC.

The rearrangement links TRBV3-1 (or the pseudogene TRBV3-2) to TRBJ1-3; 8 bases fit TRBD1. CDR1 LGHDT and CDR2 YNNKEL come from the germline V gene (reference sequence). The CDR3 extends over 17 amino acids. V lost 4 bases and J lost 0; bases outside the gene matches: 8. In DNA form, the CDR3 reads TGTGCCAGCAGCCTCGTGGACAGGGTGAGCTCTGGAAACACCATATATTTT. It translates to CASSLVDRVSSGNTIYF.

This clone appeared once. The gene calls are TRBV4-2 and TRBJ2-2; 11 nucleotides line up with TRBD2. V trimming: 2 bases; J trimming: 4 bases; junction bases outside the gene matches: 6. The CDR3 is 17 amino acids. Per germline, CDR1 LGHNA and CDR2 YNFKEQ. The CDR3 sequence: CASSQLWTSGSTGELFF. CDR3 nucleotide sequence: TGTGCCAGCAGCCAACTCTGGACTAGCGGGTCCACCGGGGAGCTGTTTTTT.

The table lists this clone with a few counts. Sequence at one end of the junction differs from germline and may be a read error. The V gene is TRBV5-5, the J gene TRBJ1-2; 8 bases line up with TRBD1. In germline, CDR1 is SGHKS, CDR2 YYEKEE (reference sequence). CDR3 length equals 13 residues. This CDR3 is CASSLDRAYGYTF. The CDR3 region has the DNA TGTGCCAGCAGTTTGGACAGGGCATATGGCTACACCTTC.

The genes are TRBV5-4 and TRBJ1-1; a possible D gene is TRBD1 (6 bases). CDR3 length equals 13 residues. The V gene's germline CDR1 is SGHNT and CDR2 YYREEE (reference sequence). The V end lost 4 bases, the J end lost 4 bases, and 11 bases lay between the germline ends. CDR3 residues: CASSRGGATEAFF. The CDR3 nucleotides are TGTGCCAGCAGCCGAGGGGGGGCCACTGAAGCTTTCTTT.

The chain joins TRBV27 to TRBJ1-2; tentatively, D is TRBD1 (5 bases). Trimming took 2 bases from V and 1 from J, leaving 8 bases between them. This CDR3 is 14 amino acids long. Germline assignment: CDR1 MNHEY and CDR2 SMNVEV (reference sequence). CDR3 sequence: CASSLKQDNYGYTF. The CDR3 coding sequence is TGTGCCAGCAGTTTAAAACAGGATAACTATGGCTACACCTTC.

The chain links TRBV29-1 to TRBJ2-1, with TRBD1 as a possible D gene (5 bases). Germline V lookup: CDR1 SQVTM, CDR2 ANQGSEA. The CDR3 consists of 13 residues. Deletions cut 4 bases from V and 2 bases from J, with 9 bases between. CDR3 sequence reads: CSVVRATYNEQFF. DNA of the CDR3: TGCAGCGTTGTCAGGGCGACCTACAATGAGCAGTTCTTC.

This sequence joins TRBV7-8 and TRBJ2-7; TRBD1 agrees at 9 bases. Per germline, CDR1 SGHVS and CDR2 FQNEAQ. V lost 1 base and J lost 6; bases outside the gene matches: 7. This CDR3 region has 15 residues. The CDR3 DNA reads TGTGCCAGCAGCTTAGAGGGGACAGGGAGGTTCGAGCAGTACTTC. Translation gives CASSLEGTGRFEQYF. Full variable domain (outside the CDR3, taken from reference TRBV7-8 and TRBJ2-7): GAGVSQSPRYKVAKRGQDVALRCDPISGHVSLFWYQQALGQGPEFLTYFQNEAQLDKSGLPSDRFFAERPEGSVSTLKIQRTQQEDSAVYLCASSLEGTGRFEQYFGPGTRLTVT.

CDR3 coding DNA: TGTGCCAGTATCCGAAAGGGGTTCGGCAATCAGCCCCAGCATTTT. Its protein product is CASIRKGFGNQPQHF. This sequence joins TRBV6-4 and TRBJ1-5, with D possibly being TRBD1 (5 bases). Germline-derived CDR1 and CDR2 are MRHNA and SNTAGT. The V end lost 9 bases, the J end lost 2 bases, and 17 bases lay between the germline ends. The CDR3 contains 15 residues.

The chain links TRBV19 to TRBJ1-2; D is undetermined. The CDR3 totals 12 residues. V shed 4 bases and J shed 4 bases, with 7 bases lying between them. The germline CDR1 and CDR2 sequences are LNHDA and SQIVND (reference sequence). This chain's CDR3 is CASSNTVYGYTF. CDR3 sequence (DNA): TGTGCCAGTAGTAATACAGTCTATGGCTACACCTTC.

This clone was seen more than once but under ten times. The chain is built from TRBV19 and TRBJ1-5; a weak D match, TRBD1 (6 bases). The CDR3 runs 17 residues. From germline, CDR1 is LNHDA and CDR2 SQIVND (reference sequence). V lost 6 bases, J lost 2 bases, and 20 bases lay in between. The CDR3 DNA reads TGTGCCAGTAGAATCCAGAGTGGCTCAGGGGGCAATCAGCCCCAGCATTTT. This translates into CASRIQSGSGGNQPQHF.

This rearrangement joins TRBV6-5 to TRBJ2-7; a possible D gene is TRBD1 (6 bases). CDR3 length equals 13 residues. Germline assignment: CDR1 MNHEY and CDR2 SVGAGI. The V end was cut by 5 bases, the J end by 3 bases, with 11 bases between. The CDR3 DNA is TGTGCCAGCAGTCAGGACAGTGTCTACGAGCAGTACTTC. Protein sequence: CASSQDSVYEQYF.

This clone occurred once. V and J are TRBV5-4 and TRBJ1-1, with D possibly being TRBD1 (6 bases). Germline V gene sequence: CDR1 SGHNT, CDR2 YYREEE (reference sequence). The CDR3 is made up of 16 amino acids. V was clipped by 4 bases and J by 4 bases, with 20 bases between them. The CDR3 bases are TGTGCCAGCAGCCTCCTGACAGGATCTAGATTCACTGAAGCTTTCTTT. Amino acid sequence: CASSLLTGSRFTEAFF.

The chain couples TRBV5-1 to TRBJ2-7; 12 positions agree with TRBD2. V was pared by 5 bases and J by 0 bases, with 6 bases of the junction left unmatched. Germline CDR1 SGHRS, CDR2 YFSETQ. CDR3 size: 16 residues. DNA for the CDR3: TGCGCCAGCAGTTCCACTAGCGGGGGGCGCTCCTACGAGCAGTACTTC. Residues: CASSSTSGGRSYEQYF.

J is TRBJ2-3 and V is TRBV6-2 or TRBV6-3, with D possibly being TRBD1 (6 bases). The V gene lost 6 bases and the J gene lost 0 bases, with 19 bases spanning the gap. The V gene's germline CDR1 is MNHEY and CDR2 SVGEGT. CDR3 length: 17 residues. CDR3 residues: CASSPDRSPYSTDTQYF. The DNA for the CDR3 is TGTGCCAGCAGCCCAGACAGGTCCCCTTATAGCACAGATACGCAGTATTTT.

A remark on this clone: Within the sample, other DNA sequences also encode this same CDR3. J is TRBJ1-5 and V is TRBV30; perhaps TRBD1 as D (5 bases). Germline V gene data show CDR1 as GTSNPN and CDR2 as SVGIG (reference sequence). V was cut by 0 bases and J by 2 bases, with 14 bases left in between. This CDR3 is 16 amino acids long. The CDR3 loop reads CAWSVGGAGGNQPQHF. CDR3 nucleotide sequence: TGTGCCTGGAGTGTAGGAGGGGCGGGCGGCAATCAGCCCCAGCATTTT.

The V gene is TRBV2, the J gene TRBJ1-5; D is possibly TRBD1 (6 bases). The CDR3 spans 15 residues. CDR1 and CDR2 (germline): SNHLY, FYNNEI. Trimming pared 2 bases from V and 7 bases from J, leaving 15 bases between. The CDR3 DNA sequence: TGTGCCAGCAGTGAAAACACAGGGCTGGGGCAGCCCCAGCATTTT. It translates to CASSENTGLGQPQHF.

V and J are TRBV7-3 and TRBJ2-1, with D perhaps TRBD2 (6 bases). The CDR3 loop spans 15 amino acids. CDR1 is SGHTA and CDR2 is FQGTGA in the germline V gene. The V gene lost 3 bases and the J gene lost 0 bases, with 9 bases spanning the gap. The CDR3 spells CASSLTGGSYNEQFF. The CDR3 DNA is TGTGCCAGCAGCTTGACCGGGGGCTCCTACAATGAGCAGTTCTTC.

This clone counts as medium-sized. V is TRBV3-1 (or the pseudogene TRBV3-2) and J is TRBJ1-4; D possibly corresponds to TRBD1 (5 bases). Germline CDR1 reads LGHDT; CDR2 reads YNNKEL (reference sequence). Trimming took 6 bases from V and 10 from J, leaving 15 bases between them. The CDR3 length is 13 residues. The CDR3 DNA follows: TGTGCCAGCAGTCAACGCGGAGGGGCAAAACTGTTTTTT. It specifies CASSQRGGAKLFF.

The chain recombines TRBV7-9 with TRBJ1-1; D not certain. CDR1 SEHNR and CDR2 FQNEAQ come from the germline V gene (reference sequence). This CDR3 is built from 13 residues. V was clipped by 3 bases and J by 0 bases, with 5 bases between them. Written as DNA, the CDR3 is TGTGCCAGCAGCTTGTCAGTGAACACTGAAGCTTTCTTT. Translating it yields CASSLSVNTEAFF.

The chain carries TRBV7-8 and TRBJ1-2; D remains unclear. The germline CDR1 and CDR2 sequences are SGHVS and FQNEAQ. With 2 bases removed from V and 8 bases from J, the gap between germline ends came to 12 bases. This CDR3 is built from 13 residues. As DNA, the CDR3 is TGTGCCAGCAGCTTAAGCTCCGCTGAGGGCTACACCTTC. Protein: CASSLSSAEGYTF.

This rearrangement joins TRBV27 to TRBJ2-3, with 7 bases aligning to TRBD1. This CDR3 comprises 16 residues. Germline loops: CDR1 MNHEY, CDR2 SMNVEV (reference sequence). J was trimmed by 2 bases and V by 6 bases; bases with no gene match: 11. This CDR3 reads CASSRGDSPLTDTQYF. The CDR3 DNA is TGTGCCAGCAGCCGAGGGGACAGTCCCCTCACAGATACGCAGTATTTT.

The chain links TRBV7-2 to TRBJ1-2; no reliable D call. The V end lost 5 bases, the J end lost 4 bases, and 5 bases lay between the germline ends. The CDR3 has 11 amino acids. Germline V gives CDR1 SGHTA, CDR2 FQGNSA. CDR3 sequence: CASSPTYGYTF. CDR3 nucleotide sequence: TGTGCCAGCAGCCCTACCTATGGCTACACCTTC. The full variable domain, in which reference TRBV7-2 and TRBJ1-2 provide the parts outside the CDR3, is GAGVSQSPSNKVTEKGKDVELRCDPISGHTALYWYRQSLGQGLEFLIYFQGNSAPDKSGLPSDRFSAERTGGSVSTLTIQRTQQEDSAVYLCASSPTYGYTFGSGTRLTVV.

The chain employs TRBV24-1 and TRBJ2-7, with TRBD1 identical over 9 bases. V dropped 9 bases and J dropped 4; count of bases not matched to a gene: 9. Germline V lookup: CDR1 KGHDR, CDR2 SFDVKD. CDR3 length equals 14 residues. CDR3 amino acids: CATSRGTGTYEQYF. CDR3 coding DNA: TGTGCCACCTCACGAGGGACAGGGACATACGAGCAGTACTTC.

The chain has TRBV10-1 and TRBJ2-3; D might be TRBD2 (6 bases). Trimming took 8 bases from V and 2 from J, leaving 17 bases between them. The CDR3 contains 15 residues. Germline V lookup: CDR1 WNHNN, CDR2 SYGVQD (reference sequence). The CDR3 is CASGDPGENTDTQYF. The CDR3 DNA sequence: TGCGCCAGCGGGGACCCGGGGGAGAACACAGATACGCAGTATTTT.

The V gene is TRBV19, the J gene TRBJ2-6; D is possibly TRBD2 (5 bases). The CDR3 is 17 residues long. V was clipped by 7 bases and J by 4 bases, with 20 bases between them. Germline V lookup: CDR1 LNHDA, CDR2 SQIVND (reference sequence). CDR3 sequence (DNA): TGTGCCAGTACCACTAGGGAGCTCGGGTTGGGGGCCAACGTCCTGACTTTC. Translating it yields CASTTRELGLGANVLTF.

The V gene is TRBV6-2 or TRBV6-3, the J gene TRBJ1-1; TRBD1 matches at 8 bases. After removal of 6 bases from V and 3 bases from J, the junction contained 6 bases not matched to a gene. Germline loops: CDR1 MNHEY, CDR2 SVGEGT. This CDR3 contains 14 residues. Written as DNA, the CDR3 is TGTGCCAGCAGCCCAGGGGGCGCGTACACTGAAGCTTTCTTT. This translates into CASSPGGAYTEAFF.

This clone has just one count. V usage is TRBV5-8 and J usage is TRBJ1-1; D may be TRBD1 (5 bases). The germline V gene has CDR1 SGHTS and CDR2 YDEGEE. The CDR3 is 13 amino acids. Trimming cost V 4 bases and J 0 bases, with 7 bases left between them. The CDR3 DNA reads TGTGCCAGCAGCCGACAGATGAACACTGAAGCTTTCTTT. It is translated as CASSRQMNTEAFF.

The V call is TRBV11-2, the J call TRBJ1-3; a weak D match, TRBD1 (5 bases). The CDR3 totals 17 residues. Germline values: CDR1 SGHAT, CDR2 FQNNGV. Trimming cost V 0 bases and J 2 bases, with 14 bases left between them. CDR3 region: CASSLDRYRTTGNTIYF. The CDR3 DNA sequence: TGTGCCAGCAGCTTAGATCGCTACAGGACCACTGGAAACACCATATATTTT.

V is TRBV7-2 and J is TRBJ1-6; no reliable D call. CDR1 is SGHTA and CDR2 is FQGNSA in the germline V gene. This CDR3 spans 16 amino acids. Deletions cut 3 bases from V and 0 bases from J, with 9 bases between. The CDR3: CASSLLSGSYNSPLHF. The CDR3 DNA sequence: TGTGCCAGCAGCTTGTTATCAGGCTCCTATAATTCACCCCTCCACTTT. The full variable domain, its missing parts supplied by reference TRBV7-2 and TRBJ1-6, is GAGVSQSPSNKVTEKGKDVELRCDPISGHTALYWYRQSLGQGLEFLIYFQGNSAPDKSGLPSDRFSAERTGGSVSTLTIQRTQQEDSAVYLCASSLLSGSYNSPLHFGNGTRLTVT.

V gene TRBV12-5 combines with J gene TRBJ1-1, with 9 bases aligning to TRBD1. Germline V gives CDR1 LGHNT, CDR2 FRNRAP. The CDR3 has 16 amino acids. V dropped 5 bases and J dropped 2; count of bases not matched to a gene: 9. The CDR3 loop reads CASGISTGGYNTEAFF. As DNA, the CDR3 is TGTGCTAGTGGTATTTCGACAGGGGGGTATAACACTGAAGCTTTCTTT. Combining the CDR3 with reference TRBV12-5 and TRBJ1-1 gives the whole variable domain DARVTQTPRHKVTEMGQEVTMRCQPILGHNTVFWYRQTMMQGLELLAYFRNRAPLDDSGMPKDRFSAEMPDATLATLKIQPSEPRDSAVYFCASGISTGGYNTEAFFGQGTRLTVV.

The V call is TRBV7-8, the J call TRBJ1-2, with D perhaps TRBD1 (5 bases). Trimming removed 5 bases from V and 3 bases from J, with 10 bases in between. The CDR3 length is 13 residues. Germline lookup yields CDR1 SGHVS and CDR2 FQNEAQ. The DNA for the CDR3 is TGTGCCAGCAGCGGCGGGGGGGACTATGGCTACACCTTC. This sequence encodes CASSGGGDYGYTF.